The 23 T cell receptor beta chains listed next were all sequenced from one sample in a study of beta chain features in type 1 diabetes. Isolated RNA was reverse transcribed in full, so expressed TCRB transcripts were sequenced. The repertoire was sequenced with immunoSEQ multiplex PCR; TCRdb's copy has only in-frame clones and lacks some. The table lists some 100,000 clones, approximately 37% of them singletons. Sequenced: stem cell memory CD4+ T cells from blood. All receptors come from a young woman in good health.

This clone was observed a few times. The J gene is TRBJ1-1, the V gene TRBV6-1; 12 bases are a match to TRBD1. The ends lost 6 bases at V and 2 bases at J; junction bases unmatched: 4. CDR1 MNHNS and CDR2 SASEGT come from the germline V gene. The CDR3 extends over 15 amino acids. The DNA of the CDR3 is TGTGCCAGCAGCGGAGGGACAGGGGGCAACACTGAAGCTTTCTTT. It translates to CASSGGTGGNTEAFF.

The DNA of the CDR3 is TGTGCCAGCAGCCTTTCTCAGGGGAACGAGCAGTACTTC. As protein: CASSLSQGNEQYF. The chain links TRBV7-2 to TRBJ2-7, with D possibly matching TRBD1 (6 bases). The V gene lost 5 bases and the J gene lost 5 bases, with 13 bases spanning the gap. The germline gives CDR1 SGHTA, CDR2 FQGNSA. This CDR3 spans 13 amino acids.

This clone was detected only a few times. This rearrangement joins TRBV15 to TRBJ2-1; 13 bases agree with TRBD2. The germline V gene has CDR1 LNHNV and CDR2 YYDKDF (reference sequence). With 0 bases clipped from V and 8 bases from J, the junction kept 4 bases outside the gene matches. The CDR3 has 16 residues. The CDR3 protein is CATSRDGLAGAYEQFF. The CDR3 DNA follows: TGTGCCACCAGCAGAGATGGACTAGCGGGAGCGTATGAGCAGTTCTTC.

This clone was recorded once. CDR3 sequence: CASSLGLNKDTEAFF. The CDR3 DNA follows: TGTGCCAGCAGCTTAGGACTAAACAAGGACACTGAAGCTTTCTTT. V is TRBV7-6 and J is TRBJ1-1; no clear D. Trimming pared 1 base from V and 3 bases from J, leaving 12 bases between. CDR3 size: 15 residues. Germline assignment: CDR1 SGHVS and CDR2 FNYEAQ.

The CDR3 coding sequence is TGTGCCAGCTCACCAGGGGAGAACCAAGAGACCCAGTACTTC. It codes for CASSPGENQETQYF. The chain recombines TRBV18 with TRBJ2-5, with D perhaps matching TRBD2 (5 bases). Germline V gene data show CDR1 as KGHSH and CDR2 as LQKENI. This CDR3 has 14 amino acids. With 2 bases removed from V and 0 bases from J, the gap between germline ends came to 7 bases.

The chain has TRBV10-3 and TRBJ2-5, with D perhaps TRBD2 (5 bases). The V end was cut by 4 bases, the J end by 13 bases, with 16 bases between. Germline V gene lookup returns CDR1 ENHRY and CDR2 SYGVKD. The CDR3 is 12 residues long. The chain's CDR3 is CAISGDYRRRYF. The CDR3 nucleotides are TGTGCCATCAGTGGTGACTACCGGAGGCGGTACTTC.

This clone was detected a few times. V and J are TRBV30 and TRBJ2-3; a possible D gene is TRBD2 (6 bases). Germline V lookup: CDR1 GTSNPN, CDR2 SVGIG (reference sequence). This CDR3 has 16 residues. V was cut by 1 base and J by 2 bases, with 16 bases left in between. CDR3 nucleotide sequence: TGTGCCTGGAGTGCGGGAGCAGGCACGGTCACAGATACGCAGTATTTT. This codes for CAWSAGAGTVTDTQYF. The full variable domain, in which reference TRBV30 and TRBJ2-3 provide the parts outside the CDR3, is SQTIHQWPATLVQPVGSPLSLECTVEGTSNPNLYWYRQAAGRGLQLLFYSVGIGQISSEVPQNLSASRPQDRQFILSSKKLLLSDSGFYLCAWSAGAGTVTDTQYFGPGTRLTVL.

This clone was detected only a few times. The chain has TRBV5-1 and TRBJ2-5, with a possible D match to TRBD1 (6 bases). The V gene lost 4 bases and the J gene lost 5 bases, with 9 bases spanning the gap. CDR3 size: 12 residues. The germline V gene has CDR1 SGHRS and CDR2 YFSETQ. Here the CDR3 DNA reads TGCGCCAGCAGCAGCACAGGGGAGACCCAGTACTTC. Its translation is CASSSTGETQYF.

The sample holds a few counts of this clone. The chain links TRBV18 to TRBJ2-5, with D possibly TRBD2 on 6 matching bases. The germline V gene has CDR1 KGHSH and CDR2 LQKENI. This CDR3 contains 12 residues. V gave up 3 bases and J gave up 5 bases, with 7 bases separating them. The CDR3: CASSPAGETQYF. The DNA for the CDR3 is TGTGCCAGCTCACCGGCGGGGGAGACCCAGTACTTC. Together with reference TRBV18 and TRBJ2-5, the CDR3 gives the full variable domain: NAGVMQNPRHLVRRRGQEARLRCSPMKGHSHVYWYRQLPEEGLKFMVYLQKENIIDESGMPKERFSAEFPKEGPSILRIQQVVRGDSAAYFCASSPAGETQYFGPGTRLLVL.

This clone was seen more than once but under ten times. The chain recombines TRBV30 with TRBJ2-7, with 7 bases fitting TRBD1. Germline V lookup: CDR1 GTSNPN, CDR2 SVGIG (reference sequence). This CDR3 region has 15 residues. Trimming cost V 1 base and J 3 bases; bases outside gene matches: 9. The CDR3 nucleotides are TGTGCCTGGAGTGCGACAGGGAGATCCTACTACGAGCAGTACTTC. Protein product: CAWSATGRSYYEQYF.

CDR3 in amino acids: CASSLRESAYNEQFF. The CDR3 coding sequence is TGTGCCAGCAGTTTGCGGGAGAGCGCCTACAATGAGCAGTTCTTC. V is TRBV6-5 and J is TRBJ2-1; 7 positions agree with TRBD2. The CDR3 loop spans 15 amino acids. Unmatched junction bases numbered 5, after V lost 4 bases and J lost 2 bases. Per germline, CDR1 MNHEY and CDR2 SVGAGI.

This clone was counted between two and nine times. The V call is TRBV9, the J call TRBJ2-7; 10 nucleotides line up with TRBD1. V lost 1 base, J lost 5 bases, and 12 bases stayed unmatched. This CDR3 contains 17 residues. Germline CDR1 reads SGDLS; CDR2 reads YYNGEE. CDR3 residues: CASSVRTGGDPLDEQYF. The CDR3 DNA reads as TGTGCCAGCAGCGTACGGACAGGGGGAGACCCTTTAGACGAGCAGTACTTC. Full variable domain (rest looked up from reference TRBV9 and TRBJ2-7): DSGVTQTPKHLITATGQRVTLRCSPRSGDLSVYWYQQSLDQGLQFLIQYYNGEERAKGNILERFSAQQFPDLHSELNLSSLELGDSALYFCASSVRTGGDPLDEQYFGPGTRLTVT.

The chain links TRBV4-1 to TRBJ2-7, with 7 bases fitting TRBD1. The V segment lost 3 bases and the J segment 0 bases; nucleotides outside the gene matches: 2. Germline lookup yields CDR1 MGHRA and CDR2 YSYEKL. The CDR3 is made up of 14 amino acids. The chain's CDR3 is CASSQDRSSYEQYF. The CDR3 DNA reads TGCGCCAGCAGCCAGGACAGGAGCTCCTACGAGCAGTACTTC.

The rearrangement links TRBV19 to TRBJ1-1; 10 nucleotides align to TRBD1. Germline V gene sequence: CDR1 LNHDA, CDR2 SQIVND (reference sequence). This CDR3 has 12 amino acids. V was clipped by 9 bases and J by 4 bases; unmatched bases: 2. In nucleotides, the CDR3 is TGTGCCAGCGGGACAGGGGTCACTGAAGCTTTCTTT. This codes for CASGTGVTEAFF.

The rearrangement uses TRBV19 and TRBJ2-7; TRBD1 is a possible D gene (6 bases). Germline V gives CDR1 LNHDA, CDR2 SQIVND (reference sequence). This CDR3 is 15 amino acids long. Trimming took 5 bases from V and 7 from J, leaving 21 bases between them. DNA of the CDR3: TGTGCCAGTAGTGGCCGGGACACCGAGGCCGGAGAGCAGTACTTC. This gives the protein CASSGRDTEAGEQYF.

Only a few counts were recorded for this clone. The J gene is TRBJ1-2, the V gene TRBV28; D remains unclear. Germline CDR1 MDHEN, CDR2 SYDVKM. This CDR3 contains 14 residues. Deletions cut 4 bases from V and 5 bases from J, with 14 bases between. The CDR3 DNA sequence: TGTGCCAGCAGTTCCGTCACCTACCTTTATGGCTACACCTTC. Amino acid sequence: CASSSVTYLYGYTF.

This clone was found a few times. The rearrangement links TRBV11-2 to TRBJ2-3, with 8 bases that match TRBD2. The CDR3 loop spans 12 amino acids. The germline V gene encodes CDR1 SGHAT and CDR2 FQNNGV. J lost 5 bases, V lost 8 bases, and 3 bases had no gene match. CDR3 DNA: TGTGCCAGCGGCCGGGGGGGAGATACGCAGTATTTT. Protein product: CASGRGGDTQYF.

The genes are TRBV7-9 and TRBJ1-5; D gene uncertain. The ends were cut back, 1 base at V and 7 bases at J, with 5 bases in the middle. The CDR3 has 12 amino acids. Germline lookup yields CDR1 SEHNR and CDR2 FQNEAQ (reference sequence). CDR3 residues: CASSLGQQPQHF. DNA of the CDR3: TGTGCCAGCAGCTTAGGGCAGCAGCCCCAGCATTTT. Together with reference TRBV7-9 and TRBJ1-5, the CDR3 gives the full variable domain: DTGVSQNPRHKITKRGQNVTFRCDPISEHNRLYWYRQTLGQGPEFLTYFQNEAQLEKSRLLSDRFSAERPKGSFSTLEIQRTEQGDSAMYLCASSLGQQPQHFGDGTRLSIL.

The rearrangement links TRBV18 to TRBJ1-3; 8 bases align to TRBD1. The germline V gene has CDR1 KGHSH and CDR2 LQKENI. CDR3 length: 16 residues. The V and J ends lost 2 bases and 4 bases, in that order; junction bases with no gene match: 7. CDR3 amino acids: CASSPKTGAGGNTIYF. The CDR3, as DNA: TGTGCCAGCTCACCAAAGACAGGGGCTGGAGGAAACACCATATATTTT.

V and J are TRBV27 and TRBJ1-1, with a possible D match to TRBD1 (6 bases). Germline CDR1 reads MNHEY; CDR2 reads SMNVEV (reference sequence). V gave up 7 bases and J gave up 10 bases, with 16 bases separating them. The CDR3 runs to 12 residues. In DNA, the CDR3 is TGTGCCAGCACAGGGGCCGCAAGGGTAGCTTTCTTT. Translation: CASTGAARVAFF.

This clone was recorded a few times. This chain links TRBV19 with TRBJ1-1; D is ambiguous. The CDR3 extends over 15 amino acids. Germline assignment: CDR1 LNHDA and CDR2 SQIVND (reference sequence). The ends were cut back, 0 bases at V and 5 bases at J, with 13 bases in the middle. The CDR3 DNA sequence: TGTGCCAGTAGTATAGACGGAGGTCTTAAGACTGAAGCTTTCTTT. Translated: CASSIDGGLKTEAFF.

The chain couples TRBV19 to TRBJ2-3; TRBD1 might be the D (5 bases). V was cut by 9 bases and J by 3 bases, with 13 bases left in between. Germline CDR1 reads LNHDA; CDR2 reads SQIVND (reference sequence). This CDR3 is built from 13 residues. The CDR3 loop is CASGPPGTDTQYF. The CDR3 bases are TGTGCCAGCGGGCCCCCAGGGACAGATACGCAGTATTTT.

J is TRBJ2-7 and V is TRBV4-3; 10 bases map to TRBD2. CDR1 and CDR2 from the germline V gene are LGHNA and YSLEER. The CDR3 totals 15 residues. The V segment lost 4 bases and the J segment 7 bases; nucleotides outside the gene matches: 10. Written as DNA, the CDR3 is TGCGCCAGCAGCCCACGTCTAGCGGGAGCGGGGGAGCAGTACTTC. Its translation is CASSPRLAGAGEQYF.